Below are 30 T cell receptor beta chains sequenced from a single sample in a study of beta chain features in type 1 diabetes (dated by TCRdb to 2016 to 2019). Library preparation used the immunoSEQ multiplex PCR assay. The entire isolated RNA was reverse transcribed using the High Capacity cDNA Reverse Transcription Kit, and thus expressed TCRB transcripts were sequenced. The table was pulled from immuneACCESS by TCRdb, which kept in-frame rearrangements only. Such tables lose some clones; where checked, under half of the loss comes from unresolved V genes, and the rest has no known cause. Present in this sample are 70,000 to 95,000 clones, approximately 32% of which were seen just once. The top ten clones comprise 0.35% to 0.45% of the sample. The specimen was stem cell memory CD4+ T cells from blood. The cell subset or site label of this sample denotes: stem cell-like memory CD4+ T cells. The receptors come from a young woman in good health.

The chain joins TRBV29-1 to TRBJ2-5; D is perhaps TRBD1 (6 bases). Trimming shortened V by 4 bases and J by 7 bases, and 19 bases separated the two germline ends. In germline, CDR1 is SQVTM, CDR2 ANQGSEA. This CDR3 contains 14 residues. DNA of the CDR3: TGCAGCGTTGTTATCACAGGGTCCTTGGGGACCCAGTACTTC. Encoded protein: CSVVITGSLGTQYF.

This chain uses TRBV18 with TRBJ2-7, with D uncertain. The CDR3 is 15 residues long. The germline V gene has CDR1 KGHSH and CDR2 LQKENI. Between the trimmed V and J ends, which lost 6 bases and 1 base, there was a span of 16 bases. The CDR3 DNA reads as TGTGCCAGCTCGCCTGACTTATCCCATTCCTACGAGCAGTACTTC. It encodes CASSPDLSHSYEQYF.

The V call is TRBV5-8, the J call TRBJ1-1; 8 positions match TRBD1. The CDR3 is 13 amino acids. J gave up 4 bases and V 6 bases, and 5 bases lay outside the gene matches. The germline V gene encodes CDR1 SGHTS and CDR2 YDEGEE. The CDR3 region is CASTSGGFTEAFF. CDR3 DNA sequence: TGTGCCAGCACCTCAGGGGGCTTCACTGAAGCTTTCTTT.

This clone was counted a few times. The J gene is TRBJ1-2, the V gene TRBV6-1; D uncertain. The CDR3 is 14 residues long. Trimming took off 4 bases at V and 8 bases at J, with 17 bases between the two ends. Germline CDR1 MNHNS, CDR2 SASEGT. DNA of the CDR3: TGTGCCAGCAGTGCTCTTTTTGACACCTTCGGCTACACCTTC. It specifies CASSALFDTFGYTF.

The chain employs TRBV5-6 and TRBJ2-2; tentative D call: TRBD1 (6 bases). The CDR3 is made up of 14 amino acids. Trimming removed 4 bases at V and 4 bases at J, with 11 bases between. The V gene's germline CDR1 is SGHDT and CDR2 YYEEEE. The CDR3 protein is CASSIGQITGELFF. The CDR3 nucleotides are TGTGCCAGCAGCATCGGACAGATCACCGGGGAGCTGTTTTTT. Together with reference TRBV5-6 and TRBJ2-2, the CDR3 gives the full variable domain: DAGVTQSPTHLIKTRGQQVTLRCSPKSGHDTVSWYQQALGQGPQFIFQYYEEEERQRGNFPDRFSGHQFPNYSSELNVNALLLGDSALYLCASSIGQITGELFFGEGSRLTVL.

V usage is TRBV30 and J usage is TRBJ2-2, with D possibly being TRBD1 (5 bases). Germline CDR1 GTSNPN, CDR2 SVGIG (reference sequence). Between the trimmed V and J ends, which lost 2 bases and 1 base, there was a span of 5 bases. This CDR3 has 13 amino acids. For the CDR3, the DNA is TGTGCCTGGAGTAGGGGGAACACCGGGGAGCTGTTTTTT. Its protein product is CAWSRGNTGELFF.

The V and J genes are TRBV25-1 and TRBJ1-6, with D maybe TRBD1 (6 bases). Looked up from germline, CDR1 is MGHDK and CDR2 is SYGVNS. V was cut by 7 bases and J by 7 bases, with 11 bases left in between. The CDR3 sequence is 13 residues long. The CDR3 DNA reads as TGTGCCAGCAAAAACACAGGGAATTCACCCCTCCACTTT. This gives the protein CASKNTGNSPLHF.

This clone was observed a few times. This chain joins TRBV5-1 and TRBJ2-3, with 11 positions matching TRBD2. V was clipped by 5 bases and J by 2 bases; unmatched bases: 7. The CDR3 is made up of 16 amino acids. CDR1 is SGHRS, CDR2 YFSETQ, per germline. The CDR3 reads CASRQTLAGATDTQYF. The CDR3 DNA sequence: TGCGCCAGCAGACAAACACTAGCGGGAGCCACAGATACGCAGTATTTT. The complete variable domain, with remaining parts taken from reference TRBV5-1 and TRBJ2-3, reads KAGVTQTPRYLIKTRGQQVTLSCSPISGHRSVSWYQQTPGQGLQFLFEYFSETQRNKGNFPGRFSGRQFSNSRSEMNVSTLELGDSALYLCASRQTLAGATDTQYFGPGTRLTVL.

This clone was seen only a few times. J is TRBJ2-7 and V is TRBV7-9; perhaps TRBD2 as D (5 bases). V lost 3 bases to trimming and J lost 6 bases, with 15 bases between them. The CDR3 extends over 14 amino acids. In germline, CDR1 is SEHNR, CDR2 FQNEAQ (reference sequence). For the CDR3, the DNA is TGTGCCAGCAGCTTCGGACTGGTCTTGGGCGAGCAGTACTTC. Amino acids: CASSFGLVLGEQYF.

This clone came up a few times. The genes are TRBV6-1 and TRBJ2-7; perhaps TRBD1 as D (5 bases). The CDR3 consists of 13 residues. CDR1 MNHNS and CDR2 SASEGT come from the germline V gene. Trimming cost V 1 base and J 6 bases, with 10 bases left between them. The CDR3 is CASSEGLGREQYF. The CDR3 DNA sequence: TGTGCCAGCAGTGAAGGGTTGGGGCGCGAGCAGTACTTC.

A few counts support this clone. The chain combines TRBV5-1 with TRBJ1-1, with D possibly TRBD1 on 5 matching bases. Germline values: CDR1 SGHRS, CDR2 YFSETQ. This CDR3 contains 15 residues. The ends were cut back, 4 bases at V and 4 bases at J, with 17 bases in the middle. Here the CDR3 DNA reads TGCGCCAGCAGCCTGGGACGTCGAGGGAGCACTGAAGCTTTCTTT. Translation gives CASSLGRRGSTEAFF.

J is TRBJ2-1 and V is TRBV30; TRBD2 aligns across 10 bases. V gave up 5 bases and J gave up 0 bases; unmatched junction bases: 13. Per the germline V gene, CDR1 is GTSNPN and CDR2 is SVGIG (reference sequence). The CDR3 consists of 18 residues. The CDR3 sequence is CAWGGGTSGKRSYNEQFF. CDR3 DNA: TGTGCCTGGGGAGGAGGAACTAGCGGGAAGCGCTCCTACAATGAGCAGTTCTTC. The full variable domain, with the rest looked up from reference TRBV30 and TRBJ2-1, is SQTIHQWPATLVQPVGSPLSLECTVEGTSNPNLYWYRQAAGRGLQLLFYSVGIGQISSEVPQNLSASRPQDRQFILSSKKLLLSDSGFYLCAWGGGTSGKRSYNEQFFGPGTRLTVL.

V and J are TRBV6-5 and TRBJ1-2, with a possible D match to TRBD1 (5 bases). The germline V gene has CDR1 MNHEY and CDR2 SVGAGI. With 5 bases removed from V and 5 bases from J, the gap between germline ends came to 12 bases. The CDR3 runs to 13 residues. The CDR3 DNA follows: TGTGCCAGCAGTGAAGGGACTACGTATGGCTACACCTTC. It translates to CASSEGTTYGYTF.

The V and J genes are TRBV6-5 and TRBJ2-3; tentatively, D is TRBD2 (6 bases). The CDR3 extends over 15 amino acids. V shed 7 bases and J shed 3 bases, with 17 bases lying between them. Germline CDR1 MNHEY, CDR2 SVGAGI. The CDR3 sequence: CASTPPAGITDTQYF. CDR3 nucleotide sequence: TGTGCCAGCACTCCCCCGGCGGGAATAACAGATACGCAGTATTTT.

There are a few counts of this clone. The rearrangement links TRBV10-3 to TRBJ2-2, with 7 bases lining up with TRBD2. There are 14 residues in the CDR3. The J segment lost 5 bases and the V segment lost 3 bases, leaving 3 bases of the junction unmatched. Per the germline V gene, CDR1 is ENHRY and CDR2 is SYGVKD. DNA for the CDR3: TGTGCCATCAGTGATAGGGAGGGAACCGGGGAGCTGTTTTTT. Protein: CAISDREGTGELFF.

This clone was recorded a few times. The J gene is TRBJ2-7, the V gene TRBV7-2; D is perhaps TRBD2 (7 bases). This CDR3 region has 16 residues. Germline V gene sequence: CDR1 SGHTA, CDR2 FQGNSA. Trimming took off 3 bases at V and 5 bases at J, with 20 bases between the two ends. This chain's CDR3 is CASSFVGGGSKDEQYF. In DNA form, the CDR3 reads TGTGCCAGCAGCTTCGTGGGGGGGGGCAGTAAGGACGAGCAGTACTTC.

A few counts support this clone. The genes are TRBV19 and TRBJ2-5, with 9 bases lining up with TRBD2. V shed 8 bases, J shed 2 bases, and the junction held 12 bases outside the gene matches. Germline CDR1 LNHDA, CDR2 SQIVND (reference sequence). The CDR3 has 16 amino acids. The CDR3 nucleotides are TGTGCCAGTTCCCCTCTTAGCGGGAGAGATCAAGAGACCCAGTACTTC. It codes for CASSPLSGRDQETQYF.

This clone showed up just a few times. The V gene is TRBV7-2, the J gene TRBJ2-1, with 8 bases identical to TRBD2. Germline trimming cut 8 bases from V and 9 bases from J; bases unmatched to any gene: 12. Germline V gene lookup returns CDR1 SGHTA and CDR2 FQGNSA. The CDR3 loop spans 14 amino acids. The CDR3 region has the DNA TGTGCCAGCCTAACGGGGGGGCCTGTTACTGAGCAGTTCTTC. Translated: CASLTGGPVTEQFF.

This rearrangement joins TRBV5-6 to TRBJ2-5, with TRBD2 identical over 8 bases. The CDR3 contains 16 residues. Per germline, CDR1 SGHDT and CDR2 YYEEEE. Trimming removed 2 bases from V and 5 bases from J; junction bases left unmatched: 11. CDR3 nucleotide sequence: TGTGCCAGCAGCTTTTTTTCCCGGGGGGGCGGGGAGACCCAGTACTTC. Translated: CASSFFSRGGGETQYF.

The chain employs TRBV5-1 and TRBJ2-1, with TRBD2 matching 12 bases. The CDR3 consists of 17 residues. Germline loops: CDR1 SGHRS, CDR2 YFSETQ. V was clipped by 1 base and J by 4 bases; unmatched bases: 6. In nucleotides, the CDR3 is TGCGCCAGCAGCTTGATGCCTAGCGGGAGGGAGTACAATGAGCAGTTCTTC. The encoded protein is CASSLMPSGREYNEQFF.

This clone was recorded a few times. One end of the junction does not line up with germline, which may come from a read error. This chain joins TRBV7-7 and TRBJ2-3, with TRBD2 as a possible D gene (5 bases). CDR1 and CDR2 (germline): SSHAT, FNYEAQ (reference sequence). The CDR3 spans 14 residues. CDR3 sequence: CASSPSPGADTQYF. The CDR3 DNA follows: TGTGCTAGCAGCCCTAGCCCTGGGGCAGATACGCAGTATTTT.

The rearrangement uses TRBV21-1 and TRBJ1-5. TRBV21-1 is annotated as a pseudogene. This CDR3 comprises 15 residues. The CDR3 coding sequence is TGTGCCAGCAGAGACGCCGGGGGGCTCAATCAGCCCCAGCATTTT. Amino acids: CASRDAGGLNQPQHF.

The chain joins TRBV9 to TRBJ1-2; D is unresolved. Germline V gene lookup returns CDR1 SGDLS and CDR2 YYNGEE. CDR3 length: 15 amino acids. Trimming stripped 4 bases from V and 8 bases from J, with 21 bases between. The CDR3 DNA follows: TGTGCCAGCAGCTTACGGACGGGAATTGTCGGGGGCTACACCTTC. Translation gives CASSLRTGIVGGYTF. The full variable domain, its missing parts supplied by reference TRBV9 and TRBJ1-2, is DSGVTQTPKHLITATGQRVTLRCSPRSGDLSVYWYQQSLDQGLQFLIQYYNGEERAKGNILERFSAQQFPDLHSELNLSSLELGDSALYFCASSLRTGIVGGYTFGSGTRLTVV.

This clone was seen just once. The chain links TRBV19 to TRBJ2-3; TRBD2 is a possible D gene (6 bases). Trimming took off 6 bases at V and 1 base at J, with 14 bases between the two ends. Germline V gene sequence: CDR1 LNHDA, CDR2 SQIVND (reference sequence). The CDR3 sequence is 15 residues long. The CDR3 bases are TGTGCCAGTAGAACCAGCGGAGGGCGCACAGATACGCAGTATTTT. Translated, it gives CASRTSGGRTDTQYF.

The rearrangement uses TRBV4-3 and TRBJ2-3; 7 bases align to TRBD2. This CDR3 has 16 residues. CDR1 is LGHNA, CDR2 YSLEER, per germline. With 4 bases clipped from V and 4 bases from J, the junction kept 11 bases outside the gene matches. CDR3 in DNA: TGCGCCAGCAGCCCCAGAGCGGGGCCTCCCCCAGATACGCAGTATTTT. Encoded protein: CASSPRAGPPPDTQYF.

The chain joins TRBV7-2 to TRBJ2-3; 9 bases line up with TRBD2. Germline-derived CDR1 and CDR2 are SGHTA and FQGNSA. The CDR3 consists of 13 residues. V shed 7 bases, J shed 15 bases, and the junction held 14 bases outside the gene matches. CDR3 amino acids: CASTHSERGVQYF. DNA for the CDR3: TGTGCCAGCACCCATTCTGAGCGGGGGGTGCAATATTTT.

This clone was seen only a few times. The chain carries TRBV4-2 and TRBJ1-5; possible D gene TRBD1, 5 bases. V was clipped by 0 bases and J by 6 bases, with 12 bases between them. The CDR3 runs 15 residues. Germline assignment: CDR1 LGHNA and CDR2 YNFKEQ. The DNA of the CDR3 is TGTGCCAGCAGCCAAGATTCAGGGACTATTCAGCCCCAGCATTTT. Protein product: CASSQDSGTIQPQHF.

The chain joins TRBV7-6 to TRBJ2-7, with 7 bases identical to TRBD1. CDR3 length equals 15 residues. Looked up from germline, CDR1 is SGHVS and CDR2 is FNYEAQ. Trimming removed 5 bases from V and 4 bases from J; junction bases left unmatched: 11. CDR3 in DNA: TGTGCCAGCAGCCCCTGGGACAGAAGTTCGTACGAGCAGTACTTC. Amino acids: CASSPWDRSSYEQYF.

This chain joins TRBV4-2 and TRBJ1-5; the D is unclear. CDR1 is LGHNA and CDR2 is YNFKEQ in the germline V gene. V was clipped by 5 bases and J by 3 bases, with 11 bases between them. The CDR3 runs to 14 residues. The CDR3, as DNA: TGTGCCAGCAGCTCCGAGGCGATCAATCAGCCCCAGCATTTT. This encodes CASSSEAINQPQHF.

This chain joins TRBV5-1 and TRBJ1-5; possibly TRBD1 for D (5 bases). The ends were cut back, 0 bases at V and 1 base at J, with 11 bases in the middle. In germline, CDR1 is SGHRS, CDR2 YFSETQ. This CDR3 contains 16 residues. The CDR3 sequence: CASSLGAGPSNQPQHF. CDR3 sequence (DNA): TGCGCCAGCAGCTTGGGGGCAGGGCCAAGCAATCAGCCCCAGCATTTT.